This T cell receptor beta chain appears in the sequencing data of a study of blood T cell repertoires in COVID-19. This clone was seen only a few times. The CDR3 has 14 residues. Between the trimmed V and J ends, which lost 6 bases and 4 bases, there was a span of 13 bases. Looked up from germline, CDR1 is MDHEN and CDR2 is SYDVKM. Original handling: Amplification of reference gene primers was used by the study to estimate nucleated cell counts. TCRdb's table, derived via immunoSEQ multiplex PCR, lists solely in-frame clones and lacks some. That table is the source of V, J and clone size, and D and trimming were worked out from the DNA. The profile shows hundreds of thousands of clones, around 87% of them singletons.

The V gene is TRBV28, the J gene TRBJ1-5; weak D call: TRBD1 (6 bases). Sequenced sample: peripheral blood. The TCR originated in a woman aged 45 to 65 who had recovered from COVID-19. DNA for the CDR3: TGTGCCAGCAGACAGACAGGTATAAATCAGCCCCAGCATTTT. Amino acid sequence: CASRQTGINQPQHF. Looking up the rest from reference TRBV28 and TRBJ1-5 gives the full variable domain: DVKVTQSSRYLVKRTGEKVFLECVQDMDHENMFWYRQDPGLGLRLIYFSYDVKMKEKGDIPEGYSVSREKKERFSLILESASTNQTSMYLCASRQTGINQPQHFGDGTRLSIL.